This passage covers 5 T cell receptor beta chains from one sample sequenced in a study of blood T cell repertoires in COVID-19. Clones were read by immunoSEQ multiplex PCR, and TCRdb kept only the in-frame ones, dropping some. This sample has some 190,000 clones, with roughly 80% found just once. Material for sequencing was peripheral blood. The receptors shown here come from a human donor in a cohort sampled during active COVID-19.

This chain connects TRBV7-9 to TRBJ2-5; 7 nucleotides align to TRBD1. The CDR3 is 16 amino acids. After removal of 3 bases from V and 0 bases from J, the junction contained 7 bases not matched to a gene. CDR1 is SEHNR and CDR2 is FQNEAQ in the germline V gene (reference sequence). The CDR3, as DNA: TGTGCCAGCAGCTTGGGGACAGACCAGTACCAAGAGACCCAGTACTTC. It yields the protein CASSLGTDQYQETQYF.

This chain links TRBV28 with TRBJ2-7, with unresolved D. CDR1 MDHEN and CDR2 SYDVKM come from the germline V gene. The V gene lost 2 bases and the J gene lost 7 bases, with 9 bases spanning the gap. There are 12 residues in the CDR3. CDR3 sequence reads: CASSLTVPEQYF. The CDR3 DNA reads as TGTGCCAGCAGTTTAACGGTTCCAGAGCAGTACTTC. Filled out from reference TRBV28 and TRBJ2-7, the complete variable domain reads DVKVTQSSRYLVKRTGEKVFLECVQDMDHENMFWYRQDPGLGLRLIYFSYDVKMKEKGDIPEGYSVSREKKERFSLILESASTNQTSMYLCASSLTVPEQYFGPGTRLTVT.

This clone was detected once. The genes are TRBV4-1 and TRBJ2-1; D possibly corresponds to TRBD2 (5 bases). V lost 1 base to trimming and J lost 7 bases, with 14 bases between them. This CDR3 region has 15 residues. Germline CDR1 reads MGHRA; CDR2 reads YSYEKL. This CDR3 is CASSQAPSEGNEQFF. As DNA, the CDR3 is TGCGCCAGCAGCCAAGCTCCGTCTGAGGGTAATGAGCAGTTCTTC.

This clone was counted between two and nine times. The gene calls are TRBV30 and TRBJ2-3; tentative D call: TRBD1 (6 bases). This CDR3 contains 13 residues. The V and J ends lost 1 base and 4 bases respectively, with 9 bases between them. The germline CDR1 and CDR2 sequences are GTSNPN and SVGIG (reference sequence). CDR3 DNA sequence: TGTGCCTGGAGTGCCGGACAGTCAGATACGCAGTATTTT. Protein product: CAWSAGQSDTQYF.

V usage is TRBV14 and J usage is TRBJ1-1; a weak D match, TRBD1 (6 bases). V shed 2 bases and J shed 1 base, with 11 bases lying between them. Germline lookup yields CDR1 SGHDN and CDR2 FVKESK. This CDR3 comprises 15 residues. The CDR3 here is CASSQTGHRNTEAFF. The CDR3, as DNA: TGTGCCAGCAGCCAAACGGGACACCGGAACACTGAAGCTTTCTTT.